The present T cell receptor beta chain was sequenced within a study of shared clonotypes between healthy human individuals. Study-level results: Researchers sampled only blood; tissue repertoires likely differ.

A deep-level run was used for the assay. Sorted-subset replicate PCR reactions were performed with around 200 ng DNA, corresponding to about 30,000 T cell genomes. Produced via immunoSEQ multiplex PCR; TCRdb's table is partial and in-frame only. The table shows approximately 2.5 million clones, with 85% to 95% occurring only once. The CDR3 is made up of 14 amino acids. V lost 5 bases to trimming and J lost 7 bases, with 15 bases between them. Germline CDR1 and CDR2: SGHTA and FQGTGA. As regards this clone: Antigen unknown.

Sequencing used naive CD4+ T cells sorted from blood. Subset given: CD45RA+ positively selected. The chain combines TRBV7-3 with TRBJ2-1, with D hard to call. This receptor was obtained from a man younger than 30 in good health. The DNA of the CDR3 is TGTGCCAGCAGCCCCACCCCCGCCGGTAATGAGCAGTTCTTC. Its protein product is CASSPTPAGNEQFF.